The clone carrying this TCR beta chain was seen repeatedly, ten times or more. What it binds is unknown. Unmatched junction bases numbered 6, after V lost 5 bases and J lost 3 bases. The germline gives CDR1 LNHDA, CDR2 SQIVND (reference sequence). CDR3 size: 15 residues. The data are from a study of neurological immune-mediated disorders. Time point defined: longitudinal time-point 2. The cDNA was synthesized by means of template-switch 5'RACE, which was carried out with 10-nucleotide random UMIs. The yield of each sequencing run was over 160 million TCR-beta sequences from 15-18 subjects. TCRdb re-analysed the 5' RACE reads in MiXCR, keeping a single row per CDR3 protein. The profile shows tens of thousands of distinct CDR3 sequences, roughly 13% of them singletons. Study outcomes and limitations: Subjects shared no identical expanded-clone CDR3 amino acid sequences, suggesting private TCR-beta repertoires in all groups. The greatest degree of TCR clonal expansion was observed in HTLV-1-associated myelopathy, with the lowest in multiple sclerosis, below that of healthy controls.

The sequence came from a female donor with HTLV-1-associated myelopathy (HAM/TSP). Sequenced input: PBMCs. The V and J genes are TRBV19 and TRBJ1-5, with TRBD1 matching 8 bases. Here the CDR3 DNA reads TGTGCCAGTAGTGGAACAGGGGGAATCAATCAGCCCCAGCATTTT. This gives the protein CASSGTGGINQPQHF.